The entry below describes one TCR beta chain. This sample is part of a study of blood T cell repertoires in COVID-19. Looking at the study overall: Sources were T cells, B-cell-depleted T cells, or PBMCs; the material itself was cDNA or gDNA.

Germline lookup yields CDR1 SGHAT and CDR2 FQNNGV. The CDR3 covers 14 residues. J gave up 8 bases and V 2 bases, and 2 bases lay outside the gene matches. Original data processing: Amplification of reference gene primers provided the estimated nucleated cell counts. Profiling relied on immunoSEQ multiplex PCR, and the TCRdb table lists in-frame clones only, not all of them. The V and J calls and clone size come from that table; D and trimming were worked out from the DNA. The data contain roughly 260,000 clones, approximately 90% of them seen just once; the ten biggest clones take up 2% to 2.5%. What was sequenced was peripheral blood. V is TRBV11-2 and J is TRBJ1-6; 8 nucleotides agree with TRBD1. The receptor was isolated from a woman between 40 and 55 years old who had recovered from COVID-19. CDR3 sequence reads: CASSLYRGYSPLHF. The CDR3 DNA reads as TGTGCCAGCAGCTTATACAGGGGGTATTCACCCCTCCACTTT.